This T cell receptor beta chain was identified during a study of Graves' ophthalmopathy and Graves' hyperthyroidism. This CDR3 has 13 amino acids. The V end lost 10 bases, the J end lost 1 base, and 13 bases lay between the germline ends. This clonotype showed up many times. RNA transcripts yielded amplified TCR beta CDR3 regions. A first-round RT-PCR used HTBI primers, followed by a second-round multiplex PCR. TCRdb recomputed calls from the multiplex PCR reads with MiXCR, one row per CDR3 protein. This table has 560,000 or so distinct CDR3 sequences, under 45% appearing once. The sample was peripheral blood or thyroid tissue (not recorded which). This clonotype was sampled from an adult man with Graves' hyperthyroidism. This chain links TRBV12-3 or TRBV12-4 with TRBJ1-1, with D tentatively TRBD1 (5 bases). This chain's CDR3 is CATFGHGNTEAFF. In DNA, the CDR3 is TGTGCCACCTTCGGACACGGGAACACTGAAGCTTTCTTT.